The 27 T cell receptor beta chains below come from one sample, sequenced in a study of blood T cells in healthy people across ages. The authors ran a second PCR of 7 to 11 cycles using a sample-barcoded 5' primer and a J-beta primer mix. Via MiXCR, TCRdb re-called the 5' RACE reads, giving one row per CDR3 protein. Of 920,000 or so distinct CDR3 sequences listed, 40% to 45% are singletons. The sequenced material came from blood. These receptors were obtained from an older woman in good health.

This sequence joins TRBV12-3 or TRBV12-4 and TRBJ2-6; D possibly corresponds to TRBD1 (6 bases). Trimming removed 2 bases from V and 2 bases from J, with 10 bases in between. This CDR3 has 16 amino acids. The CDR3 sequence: CASSLTGLAGANVLTF. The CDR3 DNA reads TGTGCCAGCAGTTTAACAGGGTTGGCTGGGGCCAACGTCCTGACTTTC.

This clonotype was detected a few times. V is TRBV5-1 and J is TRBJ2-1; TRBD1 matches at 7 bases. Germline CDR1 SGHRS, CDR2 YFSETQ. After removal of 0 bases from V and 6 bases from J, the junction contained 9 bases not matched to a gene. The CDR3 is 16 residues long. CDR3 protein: CASSLVSQGVGNEQFF. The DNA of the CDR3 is TGCGCCAGCAGCTTGGTCTCCCAGGGGGTCGGCAATGAGCAGTTCTTC. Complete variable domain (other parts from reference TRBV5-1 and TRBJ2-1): KAGVTQTPRYLIKTRGQQVTLSCSPISGHRSVSWYQQTPGQGLQFLFEYFSETQRNKGNFPGRFSGRQFSNSRSEMNVSTLELGDSALYLCASSLVSQGVGNEQFFGPGTRLTVL.

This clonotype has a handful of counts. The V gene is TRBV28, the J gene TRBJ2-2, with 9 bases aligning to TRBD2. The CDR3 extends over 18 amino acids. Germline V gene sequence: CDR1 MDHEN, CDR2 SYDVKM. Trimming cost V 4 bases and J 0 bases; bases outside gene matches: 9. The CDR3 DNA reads TGTGCCAGCAGTTCGCGGGAGGGCCTTCGGGCGAACACCGGGGAGCTGTTTTTT. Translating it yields CASSSREGLRANTGELFF.

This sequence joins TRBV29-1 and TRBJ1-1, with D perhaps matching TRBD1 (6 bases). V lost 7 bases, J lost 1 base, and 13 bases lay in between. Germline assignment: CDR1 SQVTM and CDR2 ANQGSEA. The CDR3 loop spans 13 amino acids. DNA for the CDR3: TGCAGCGGGTCGGGACAAACGAACACTGAAGCTTTCTTT. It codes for CSGSGQTNTEAFF. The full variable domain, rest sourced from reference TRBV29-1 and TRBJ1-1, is SAVISQKPSRDICQRGTSLTIQCQVDSQVTMMFWYRQQPGQSLTLIATANQGSEATYESGFVIDKFPISRPNLTFSTLTVSNMSPEDSSIYLCSGSGQTNTEAFFGQGTRLTVV.

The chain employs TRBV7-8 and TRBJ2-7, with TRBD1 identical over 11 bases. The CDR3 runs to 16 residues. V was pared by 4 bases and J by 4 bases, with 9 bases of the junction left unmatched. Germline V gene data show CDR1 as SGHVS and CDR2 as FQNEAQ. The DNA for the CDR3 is TGTGCCAGCAGCTCGAAACCGGGACAGGGGGGGTACGAGCAGTACTTC. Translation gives CASSSKPGQGGYEQYF.

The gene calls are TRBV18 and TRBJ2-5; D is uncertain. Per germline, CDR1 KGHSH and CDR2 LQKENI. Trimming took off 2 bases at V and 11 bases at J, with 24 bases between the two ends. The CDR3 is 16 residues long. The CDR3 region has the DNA TGTGCCAGCTCACCAAAAGGGCTCCCAATGTTGGATGAGCAGTACTTC. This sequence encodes CASSPKGLPMLDEQYF.

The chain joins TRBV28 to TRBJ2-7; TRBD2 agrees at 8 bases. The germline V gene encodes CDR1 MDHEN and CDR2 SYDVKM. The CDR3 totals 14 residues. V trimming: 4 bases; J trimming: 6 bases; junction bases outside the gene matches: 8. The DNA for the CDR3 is TGTGCCAGCAGTTCCACCGGGACTAGGGGCGAGCAGTACTTC. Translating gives CASSSTGTRGEQYF.

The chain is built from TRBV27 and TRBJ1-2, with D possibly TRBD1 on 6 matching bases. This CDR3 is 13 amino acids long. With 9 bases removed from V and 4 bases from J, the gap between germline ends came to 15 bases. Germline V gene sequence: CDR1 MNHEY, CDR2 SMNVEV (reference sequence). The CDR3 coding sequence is TGTGCCAGTAGTCTGGGGGCCTCCTATGGCTACACCTTC. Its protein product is CASSLGASYGYTF.

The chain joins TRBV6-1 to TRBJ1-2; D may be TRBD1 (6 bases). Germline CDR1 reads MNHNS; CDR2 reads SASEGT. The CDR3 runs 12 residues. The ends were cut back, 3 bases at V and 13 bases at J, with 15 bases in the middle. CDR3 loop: CASSDDRPVFTF. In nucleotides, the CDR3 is TGTGCCAGCAGTGACGACAGGCCTGTCTTCACCTTC.

Written as DNA, the CDR3 is TGCGCCAGCAGCTTGTGGCCGACTAGCGGGATCAATGAGCAGTTCTTC. Encoded protein: CASSLWPTSGINEQFF. The chain is built from TRBV5-1 and TRBJ2-1, with 11 bases aligning to TRBD2. CDR3 length: 16 amino acids. V lost 1 base to trimming and J lost 6 bases; unmatched junction nucleotides: 6. Germline V gene sequence: CDR1 SGHRS, CDR2 YFSETQ.

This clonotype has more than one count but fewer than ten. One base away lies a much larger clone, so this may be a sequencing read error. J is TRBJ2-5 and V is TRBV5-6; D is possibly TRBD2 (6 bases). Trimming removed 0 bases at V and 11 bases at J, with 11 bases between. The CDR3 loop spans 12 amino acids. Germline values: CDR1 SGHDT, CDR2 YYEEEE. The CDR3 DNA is TGTGCCAGCAGCTTGGCTGCACGGGAGCAGTACTTC. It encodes CASSLAAREQYF. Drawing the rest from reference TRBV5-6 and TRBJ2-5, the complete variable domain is DAGVTQSPTHLIKTRGQQVTLRCSPKSGHDTVSWYQQALGQGPQFIFQYYEEEERQRGNFPDRFSGHQFPNYSSELNVNALLLGDSALYLCASSLAAREQYFGPGTRLLVL.

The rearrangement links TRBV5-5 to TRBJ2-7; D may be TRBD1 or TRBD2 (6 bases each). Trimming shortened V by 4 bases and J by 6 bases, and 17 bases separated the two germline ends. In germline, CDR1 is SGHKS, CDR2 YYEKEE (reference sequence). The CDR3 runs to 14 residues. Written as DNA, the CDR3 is TGTGCCAGCAGCCATAGCGGAAAGGGGGGCGAGCAGTACTTC. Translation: CASSHSGKGGEQYF.

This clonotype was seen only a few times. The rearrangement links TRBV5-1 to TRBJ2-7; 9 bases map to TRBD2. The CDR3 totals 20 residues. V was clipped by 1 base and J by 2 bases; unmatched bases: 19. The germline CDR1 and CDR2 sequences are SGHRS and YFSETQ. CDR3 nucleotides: TGCGCCAGCAGCTTGCGGACACCGGGACTAGCAGAGGGGCCTACCTACGAGCAGTACTTC. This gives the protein CASSLRTPGLAEGPTYEQYF. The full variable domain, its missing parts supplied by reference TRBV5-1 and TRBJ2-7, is KAGVTQTPRYLIKTRGQQVTLSCSPISGHRSVSWYQQTPGQGLQFLFEYFSETQRNKGNFPGRFSGRQFSNSRSEMNVSTLELGDSALYLCASSLRTPGLAEGPTYEQYFGPGTRLTVT.

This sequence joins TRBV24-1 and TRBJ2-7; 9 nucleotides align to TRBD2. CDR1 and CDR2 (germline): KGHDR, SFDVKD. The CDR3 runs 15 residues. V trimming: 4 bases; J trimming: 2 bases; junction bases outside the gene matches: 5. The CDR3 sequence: CATSDPGTSPYEQYF. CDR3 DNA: TGTGCCACCAGTGACCCCGGGACTAGCCCCTACGAGCAGTACTTC.

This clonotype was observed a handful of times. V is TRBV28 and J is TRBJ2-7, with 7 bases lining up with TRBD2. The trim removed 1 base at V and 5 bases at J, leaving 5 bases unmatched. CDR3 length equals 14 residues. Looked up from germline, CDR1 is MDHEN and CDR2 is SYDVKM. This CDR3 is CASSLSGGANEQYF. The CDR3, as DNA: TGTGCCAGCAGTTTATCGGGGGGAGCGAACGAGCAGTACTTC. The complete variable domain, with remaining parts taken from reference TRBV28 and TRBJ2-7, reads DVKVTQSSRYLVKRTGEKVFLECVQDMDHENMFWYRQDPGLGLRLIYFSYDVKMKEKGDIPEGYSVSREKKERFSLILESASTNQTSMYLCASSLSGGANEQYFGPGTRLTVT.

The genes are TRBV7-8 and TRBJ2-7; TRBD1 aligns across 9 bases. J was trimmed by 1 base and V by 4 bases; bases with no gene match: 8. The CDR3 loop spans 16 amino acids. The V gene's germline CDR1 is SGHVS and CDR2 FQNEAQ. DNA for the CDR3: TGTGCCAGCAGCTCTAATCTCGGGACAGGGTCCTACGAGCAGTACTTC. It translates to CASSSNLGTGSYEQYF. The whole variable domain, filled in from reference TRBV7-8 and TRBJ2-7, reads GAGVSQSPRYKVAKRGQDVALRCDPISGHVSLFWYQQALGQGPEFLTYFQNEAQLDKSGLPSDRFFAERPEGSVSTLKIQRTQQEDSAVYLCASSSNLGTGSYEQYFGPGTRLTVT.

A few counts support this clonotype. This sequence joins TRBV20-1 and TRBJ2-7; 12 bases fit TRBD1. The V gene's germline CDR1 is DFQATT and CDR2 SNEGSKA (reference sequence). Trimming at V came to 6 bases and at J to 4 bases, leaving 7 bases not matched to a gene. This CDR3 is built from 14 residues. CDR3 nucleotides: TGCAGTGCAGCCCGGGACAGGGGGCCATACGAGCAGTACTTC. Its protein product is CSAARDRGPYEQYF.

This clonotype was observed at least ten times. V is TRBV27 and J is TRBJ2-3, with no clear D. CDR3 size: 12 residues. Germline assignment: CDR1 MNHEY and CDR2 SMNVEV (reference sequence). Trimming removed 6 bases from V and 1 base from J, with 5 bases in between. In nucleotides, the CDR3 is TGTGCCAGCAGCCGGGGCACAGATACGCAGTATTTT. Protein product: CASSRGTDTQYF.

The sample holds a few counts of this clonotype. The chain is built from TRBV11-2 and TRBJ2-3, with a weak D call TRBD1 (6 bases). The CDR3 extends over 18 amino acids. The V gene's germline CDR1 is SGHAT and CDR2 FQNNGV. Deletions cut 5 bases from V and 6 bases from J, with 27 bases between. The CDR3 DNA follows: TGTGCCAGCAGCCGTGGAAGGTTGCGGACAGCCGCAGAGGATACGCAGTATTTT. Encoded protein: CASSRGRLRTAAEDTQYF.

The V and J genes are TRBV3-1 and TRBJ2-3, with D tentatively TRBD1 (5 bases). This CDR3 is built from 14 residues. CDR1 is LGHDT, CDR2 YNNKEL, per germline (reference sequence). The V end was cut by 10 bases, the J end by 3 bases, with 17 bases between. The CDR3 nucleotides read TGTGCCACCAAGCTGGGCCAGGGTACAGATACGCAGTATTTT. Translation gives CATKLGQGTDTQYF.

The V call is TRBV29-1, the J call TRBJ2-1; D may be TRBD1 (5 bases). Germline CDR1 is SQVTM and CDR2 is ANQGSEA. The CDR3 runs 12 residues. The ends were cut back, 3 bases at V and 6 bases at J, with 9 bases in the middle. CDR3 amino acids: CSVEVRVNEQFF. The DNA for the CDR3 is TGCAGCGTTGAGGTCAGGGTCAATGAGCAGTTCTTC.

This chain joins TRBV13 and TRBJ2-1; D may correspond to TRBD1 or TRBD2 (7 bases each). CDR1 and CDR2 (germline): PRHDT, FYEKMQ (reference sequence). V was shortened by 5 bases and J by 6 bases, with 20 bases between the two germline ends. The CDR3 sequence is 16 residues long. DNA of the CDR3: TGTGCCAGCAGCCGCCTTGGGGCAGGGGGGGGCAATGAGCAGTTCTTC. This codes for CASSRLGAGGGNEQFF.

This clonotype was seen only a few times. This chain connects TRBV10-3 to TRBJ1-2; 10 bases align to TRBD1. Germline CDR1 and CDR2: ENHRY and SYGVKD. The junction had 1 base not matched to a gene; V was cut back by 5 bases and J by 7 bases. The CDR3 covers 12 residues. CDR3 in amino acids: CAISWTGGGYTF. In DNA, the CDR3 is TGTGCCATCAGTTGGACAGGGGGTGGCTACACCTTC.

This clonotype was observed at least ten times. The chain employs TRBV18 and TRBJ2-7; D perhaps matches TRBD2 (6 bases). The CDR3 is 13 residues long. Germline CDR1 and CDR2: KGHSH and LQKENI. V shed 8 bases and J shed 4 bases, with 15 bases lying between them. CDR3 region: CASSPPSGYEQYF. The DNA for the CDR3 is TGTGCCAGCAGCCCCCCCAGCGGGTACGAGCAGTACTTC.

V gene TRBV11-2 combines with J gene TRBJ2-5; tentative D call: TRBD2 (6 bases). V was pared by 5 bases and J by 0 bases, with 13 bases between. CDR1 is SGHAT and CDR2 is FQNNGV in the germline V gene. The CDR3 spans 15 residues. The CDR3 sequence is CASSLPGGNQETQYF. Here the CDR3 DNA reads TGTGCCAGCAGCCTGCCAGGCGGGAACCAAGAGACCCAGTACTTC. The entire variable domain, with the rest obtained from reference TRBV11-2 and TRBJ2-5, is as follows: EAGVAQSPRYKIIEKRQSVAFWCNPISGHATLYWYQQILGQGPKLLIQFQNNGVVDDSQLPKDRFSAERLKGVDSTLKIQPAKLEDSAVYLCASSLPGGNQETQYFGPGTRLLVL.

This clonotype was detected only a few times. In DNA form, the CDR3 reads TGTGCCAGCAGCCAAACAAGGGTTCAGACCCAGTACTTC. It yields the protein CASSQTRVQTQYF. The V call is TRBV3-1, the J call TRBJ2-7; no clear D gene. The J call is doubtful: the DNA matches TRBJ2-5 better. The CDR3 contains 13 residues. Looked up from germline, CDR1 is LGHDT and CDR2 is YNNKEL (reference sequence).

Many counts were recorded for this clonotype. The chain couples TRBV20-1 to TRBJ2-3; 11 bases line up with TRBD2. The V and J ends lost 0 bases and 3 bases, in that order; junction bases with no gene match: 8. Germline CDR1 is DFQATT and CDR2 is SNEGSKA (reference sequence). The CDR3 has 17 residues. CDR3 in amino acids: CSARDWTSGPSTDTQYF. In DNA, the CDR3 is TGCAGTGCTAGAGACTGGACTAGCGGGCCGAGTACAGATACGCAGTATTTT.